Each of the 12 T cell receptor beta chains below was sequenced from the same sample in a study of spatial heterogeneity in lung cancer. Via MiXCR, TCRdb re-called the 5' RACE reads, giving one row per CDR3 protein. The repertoire holds 35,000 or so distinct CDR3 sequences, with around 5.2% as singletons. Time point described: sample taken at primary tumor resection. From tumor, nontumor lung or frozen PBMC, whole RNA was taken unsorted for sequencing. Sequences were derived from PBMCs, sampled at surgery. Receptors originate from a female donor with early-stage non-small cell lung cancer.

This clonotype was counted ten times or more. The CDR3: CASTELAGNFYEQYF. The CDR3 DNA follows: TGTGCCAGCACCGAACTAGCGGGCAACTTCTACGAGCAGTACTTC. V and J are TRBV28 and TRBJ2-7; TRBD2 agrees at 9 bases. This CDR3 has 15 amino acids. CDR1 is MDHEN and CDR2 is SYDVKM in the germline V gene. The trim removed 7 bases at V and 3 bases at J, leaving 10 bases unmatched. Looking up the rest from reference TRBV28 and TRBJ2-7 gives the full variable domain: DVKVTQSSRYLVKRTGEKVFLECVQDMDHENMFWYRQDPGLGLRLIYFSYDVKMKEKGDIPEGYSVSREKKERFSLILESASTNQTSMYLCASTELAGNFYEQYFGPGTRLTVT.

This clonotype was seen more than once but under ten times. This chain connects TRBV6-5 to TRBJ1-1, with TRBD1 matching over 7 bases. With V trimmed by 8 bases and J by 4 bases, 4 bases remained unmatched. This CDR3 has 12 residues. The germline V gene encodes CDR1 MNHEY and CDR2 SVGAGI. CDR3 in DNA: TGTGCCAGCGGACAGGTTTTCACTGAAGCTTTCTTT. It specifies CASGQVFTEAFF.

This clonotype turned up a few times. This chain joins TRBV18 and TRBJ1-4; weak D call: TRBD1 (5 bases). CDR3 length: 16 amino acids. Germline-derived CDR1 and CDR2 are KGHSH and LQKENI. V was clipped by 2 bases and J by 4 bases, with 14 bases between them. The CDR3: CASSPGSRGDNEKLFF. In nucleotides, the CDR3 is TGTGCCAGCTCACCAGGCTCCCGGGGCGATAATGAAAAACTGTTTTTT. The full variable domain, with the rest looked up from reference TRBV18 and TRBJ1-4, is NAGVMQNPRHLVRRRGQEARLRCSPMKGHSHVYWYRQLPEEGLKFMVYLQKENIIDESGMPKERFSAEFPKEGPSILRIQQVVRGDSAAYFCASSPGSRGDNEKLFFGSGTQLSVL.

This clonotype has at least ten counts. V and J are TRBV2 and TRBJ1-2; the match to TRBD1 covers 9 bases. The CDR3 runs to 12 residues. The germline CDR1 and CDR2 sequences are SNHLY and FYNNEI. The junction had 7 bases not matched to a gene; V was cut back by 5 bases and J by 12 bases. CDR3 coding DNA: TGTGCCAGCAGTCGTGGACAGGGGCTACACACCTTC. Protein: CASSRGQGLHTF.

The sample holds many counts of this clonotype. J is TRBJ2-6 and V is TRBV4-1, with a possible D match to TRBD2 (6 bases). Trimming removed 5 bases from V and 4 bases from J, with 15 bases in between. The CDR3 covers 16 residues. The germline V gene has CDR1 MGHRA and CDR2 YSYEKL. The CDR3 sequence is CASSGGLGAGANVLTF. The CDR3 DNA reads as TGCGCCAGCAGCGGAGGGCTCGGGGCCGGGGCCAACGTCCTGACTTTC.

Details on this clonotype: A single base separates this from a much larger clone, so it may be a read error. The chain combines TRBV29-1 with TRBJ1-1, with D perhaps TRBD1 (5 bases). Germline CDR1 and CDR2: SQVTM and ANQGSEA. The CDR3 loop spans 13 amino acids. CDR3: CGVVTGQGIEAFF. The CDR3 DNA sequence: TGCGGCGTTGTAACTGGGCAGGGAATTGAAGCTTTCTTT.

This clonotype has at least ten counts. This chain's CDR3 is CSARGPEGGEKLFF. In DNA, the CDR3 is TGCAGTGCTAGGGGCCCGGAAGGGGGTGAAAAACTGTTTTTT. The chain combines TRBV20-1 with TRBJ1-4; possible D gene TRBD1, 6 bases. The CDR3 covers 14 residues. V was cut by 3 bases and J by 7 bases, with 15 bases left in between. Looked up from germline, CDR1 is DFQATT and CDR2 is SNEGSKA (reference sequence).

The chain links TRBV20-1 to TRBJ2-1; 12 nucleotides match TRBD2. Germline trimming cut 8 bases from V and 5 bases from J; bases unmatched to any gene: 7. This CDR3 contains 14 residues. Germline lookup yields CDR1 DFQATT and CDR2 SNEGSKA (reference sequence). The CDR3 bases are TGCAGTCTACTAGCGGGAGGCCAAAACAATGAGCAGTTCTTC. Amino acid sequence: CSLLAGGQNNEQFF.

The V gene is TRBV12-3 or TRBV12-4, the J gene TRBJ2-7; D tentatively reads TRBD1 or TRBD2 (5 bases each). The CDR3 runs to 14 residues. V was pared by 5 bases and J by 6 bases, with 17 bases between. CDR3 sequence: CASSVAWGFGEQYF. CDR3 sequence (DNA): TGTGCCAGCAGTGTCGCTTGGGGGTTCGGCGAGCAGTACTTC.

This clonotype came up a few times. The chain carries TRBV6-5 and TRBJ2-2, with 9 bases fitting TRBD2. CDR3 length: 16 amino acids. CDR1 is MNHEY, CDR2 SVGAGI, per germline. V trimming: 2 bases; J trimming: 1 base; junction bases outside the gene matches: 2. Here the CDR3 DNA reads TGTGCCAGCAGTTACGGACTAGCGCAGAACACCGGGGAGCTGTTTTTT. Protein sequence: CASSYGLAQNTGELFF.

This clonotype was detected many times. The chain couples TRBV5-1 to TRBJ2-7; 8 nucleotides agree with TRBD1. V shed 4 bases, J shed 0 bases, and the junction held 3 bases outside the gene matches. Per the germline V gene, CDR1 is SGHRS and CDR2 is YFSETQ. This CDR3 is built from 14 residues. In DNA form, the CDR3 reads TGCGCCAGCAGCCCGACAGGGGACTCCTACGAGCAGTACTTC. Translating it yields CASSPTGDSYEQYF.

The count of this clonotype is one. A junction end diverges from the germline sequence, so it may reflect a read error. This chain joins TRBV27 and TRBJ2-5, with 11 bases that match TRBD2. Germline loops: CDR1 MNHEY, CDR2 SMNVEV (reference sequence). The CDR3 covers 16 residues. The DNA for the CDR3 is TGTGCCTGCAGTCCCCTGACTAGCGGGGCCTTAGAGACCCAGTACTTC. This translates into CACSPLTSGALETQYF.